The T cell receptor (beta chain) under discussion was sequenced for a study of beta chain features in type 1 diabetes. Broader study findings: Shortening that was moderate but significant affected the TCRB CDR3s of Type 1 diabetes patients in all four CD4+ subsets. Among patients, naive, central memory and Treg TCRB repertoires appeared more similar than among healthy donors.

The investigators reverse transcribed all of the isolated RNA, so they sequenced expressed TCRB transcripts. The assay was immunoSEQ multiplex PCR, and TCRdb's table has in-frame clones only and misses some. This table holds over 600,000 clones, roughly an eighth found once. The length of the CDR3 is 13 residues. Germline V gene data show CDR1 as SQVTM and CDR2 as ANQGSEA. Trimming took 5 bases from V and 8 from J, leaving 13 bases between them. As for this clone: Its antigen is unknown.

The receptor was isolated from a man younger than 40 with type 1 diabetes. J is TRBJ1-6 and V is TRBV29-1; possible D gene TRBD1, 5 bases. The sample was naive CD4+ T cells from blood. CDR3 region: CSVSELGDSPLHF. Written as DNA, the CDR3 is TGCAGCGTTTCCGAGCTGGGGGATTCACCCCTCCACTTT.